The 6 T cell receptor beta chains below come from one sample, sequenced in a study of identical twins. TCRdb processed the 5' RACE reads anew with MiXCR; each CDR3 protein has one entry. The sample lists approximately 600,000 distinct CDR3 sequences; more than 9% were seen once. This sample was shared with a second study, whose subject was yellow fever vaccine responses in identical twins.

The sequencing input was PBMCs. The receptors derive from a young woman in good health.

The rearrangement links TRBV7-8 to TRBJ2-7, with unresolved D. CDR3 length: 15 amino acids. Germline CDR1 and CDR2: SGHVS and FQNEAQ. With 2 bases removed from V and 1 base from J, the gap between germline ends came to 12 bases. This chain's CDR3 is CASSLSSLGSYEQYF. DNA for the CDR3: TGTGCCAGCAGCTTATCAAGCCTAGGGTCCTACGAGCAGTACTTC.

This clonotype was counted many times. CDR3 sequence reads: CASRELNTEAFF. The CDR3 DNA reads as TGTGCCAGCAGGGAGCTGAACACTGAAGCTTTCTTT. The rearrangement uses TRBV6-5 and TRBJ1-1; D gene uncertain. Germline V lookup: CDR1 MNHEY, CDR2 SVGAGI. V was shortened by 6 bases and J by 0 bases, with 5 bases between the two germline ends. This CDR3 has 12 amino acids.

This clonotype occurred many times. The chain joins TRBV12-3 or TRBV12-4 to TRBJ2-4; D is undetermined. The V gene lost 6 bases and the J gene lost 0 bases, with 9 bases spanning the gap. CDR3 length: 14 amino acids. The CDR3 here is CASSPQVAKNIQYF. CDR3 coding DNA: TGTGCCAGCAGCCCCCAGGTAGCCAAAAACATTCAGTACTTC.

The chain has TRBV30 and TRBJ2-7, with a possible D match to TRBD2 (5 bases). The germline V gene has CDR1 GTSNPN and CDR2 SVGIG (reference sequence). The germline V and J ends were trimmed by 3 bases and 3 bases, with 12 bases remaining between them. This CDR3 comprises 13 residues. The CDR3 here is CAWSAADLYEQYF. DNA for the CDR3: TGTGCCTGGAGCGCAGCGGATCTCTACGAGCAGTACTTC.

The chain is built from TRBV27 and TRBJ1-5; D ambiguous. This CDR3 comprises 15 residues. CDR1 and CDR2 (germline): MNHEY, SMNVEV (reference sequence). Trimming took off 7 bases at V and 0 bases at J, with 13 bases between the two ends. The CDR3 bases are TGTGCCAGCACCCGCGACTTCGGTAGCAATCAGCCCCAGCATTTT. This encodes CASTRDFGSNQPQHF.

This clonotype was picked up a small number of times. J is TRBJ2-1 and V is TRBV10-3, with 7 nucleotides matching TRBD2. The CDR3 runs to 15 residues. V was pared by 7 bases and J by 1 base, with 7 bases of the junction left unmatched. Germline lookup yields CDR1 ENHRY and CDR2 SYGVKD. The DNA of the CDR3 is TGTGCCATCACTAACTCTAGCGGTTCCTACAATGAGCAGTTCTTC. Translated, it gives CAITNSSGSYNEQFF.